The 3 T cell receptor beta chains below come from one sample, sequenced in a study of control samples from healthy donors and cancer patients. Sequenced by immunoSEQ multiplex PCR; TCRdb stores in-frame clones only, minus some. The data contain 100,000 to 150,000 clones, 85% to 95% of them singletons. The sample comprised PBMCs. The receptors derive from a man of 80 years or more with head and neck cancer.

The rearrangement links TRBV15 to TRBJ2-1; D is unclear. This CDR3 is 15 amino acids long. V shed 0 bases and J shed 0 bases, with 6 bases lying between them. Germline values: CDR1 LNHNV, CDR2 YYDKDF (reference sequence). The CDR3 region is CATSREKSSYNEQFF. The CDR3 DNA is TGTGCCACCAGCAGAGAGAAGAGCTCCTACAATGAGCAGTTCTTC.

The chain has TRBV15 and TRBJ1-1; 9 bases map to TRBD1. After removal of 4 bases from V and 3 bases from J, the junction contained 6 bases not matched to a gene. This CDR3 spans 15 amino acids. Germline CDR1 is LNHNV and CDR2 is YYDKDF (reference sequence). CDR3 sequence reads: CATSTVDRGDTEAFF. The CDR3 bases are TGTGCCACCAGCACCGTGGACAGGGGAGACACTGAAGCTTTCTTT.

The chain recombines TRBV11-3 with TRBJ2-5, with 7 bases aligning to TRBD1. This CDR3 spans 14 amino acids. Germline-derived CDR1 and CDR2 are SGHNT and YENEEA. The junction had 4 bases not matched to a gene; V was cut back by 5 bases and J by 1 base. The CDR3 protein is CASSQGQPQETQYF. The CDR3, as DNA: TGTGCCAGCAGCCAGGGACAGCCCCAAGAGACCCAGTACTTC.